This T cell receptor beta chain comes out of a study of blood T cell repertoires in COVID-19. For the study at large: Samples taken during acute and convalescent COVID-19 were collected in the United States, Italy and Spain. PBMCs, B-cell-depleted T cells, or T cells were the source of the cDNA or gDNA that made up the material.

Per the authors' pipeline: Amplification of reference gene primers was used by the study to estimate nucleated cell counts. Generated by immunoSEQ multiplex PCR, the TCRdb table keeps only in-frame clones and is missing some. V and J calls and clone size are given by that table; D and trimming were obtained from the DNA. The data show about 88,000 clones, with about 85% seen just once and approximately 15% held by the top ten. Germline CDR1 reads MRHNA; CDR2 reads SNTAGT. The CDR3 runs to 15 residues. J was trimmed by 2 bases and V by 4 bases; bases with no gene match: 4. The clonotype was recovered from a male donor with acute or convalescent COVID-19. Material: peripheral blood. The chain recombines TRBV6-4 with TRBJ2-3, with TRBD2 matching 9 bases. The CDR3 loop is CASSASGVSTDTQYF. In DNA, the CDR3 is TGTGCCAGCAGTGCTAGCGGGGTGTCCACAGATACGCAGTATTTT.